A selection of T cell receptor beta chains follows, all from one sample in a study of prognosis after radiotherapy for stage I lung cancer. TCRdb re-derived calls from the multiplex PCR reads in MiXCR, one entry per CDR3 protein. The data show approximately 17,000 distinct CDR3 sequences, about 30% seen once. The sequences come from PBMCs, collected before or after stereotactic body radiation therapy (not recorded which). Receptors originate from a donor of 50 years or more with non-small cell lung cancer. The CDR3 runs from the conserved cysteine through the conserved F or W. A D gene is named only where the DNA matches it firmly. The size field reads how often the clone was seen (once, few, many) or a class if it is expanded.

v_call	d_call	clone_size	j_call	cdr3_nt	cdr3_aa
TRBV20-1	NA	many	TRBJ1-2	TGCAGTGCTAGCGCACCCGGTGACAGGCCCTTCGACTATGGCTACACCTTC	CSASAPGDRPFDYGYTF
TRBV11-3	NA	many	TRBJ1-2	TGTGCCAGCAGCTTAAGGGGGGCTGTCCCTCACGGCTACACCTTC	CASSLRGAVPHGYTF
TRBV5-4	NA	many	TRBJ2-3	TGTGCCAGCAGCGCCGTGGTCACGGGAGTGGATACGCAGTATTTT	CASSAVVTGVDTQYF
TRBV7-9	TRBD1	many	TRBJ2-7	TGTGCCGTAGGGGGCTTCTCCTACGAGCAGTACTTC	CAVGGFSYEQYF
TRBV27	TRBD1	many	TRBJ2-5	TGTGCCAGCAGTCCCTCCATGACAGGGCAAGAGACCCAGTACTTC	CASSPSMTGQETQYF
TRBV7-7	NA	many	TRBJ2-7	TGTGCCAGCAGCTCCACATGGGACGGCGAGCAGTACTTC	CASSSTWDGEQYF
TRBV6-1	TRBD2	many	TRBJ2-7	TGTGCCAGCACCTCTAGCGGGAGAGGGTACGAGCAGTACTTC	CASTSSGRGYEQYF
TRBV4-3	NA	many	TRBJ2-3	TGCGCCAGCAGCCAAGATCTTCTTGCGGGAGATACGCAGTATTTT	CASSQDLLAGDTQYF
TRBV18	NA	few	TRBJ1-4	TGTGCCAGCTCAAGGTACAGGGAGAATAATGAAAAACTGTTTTTT	CASSRYRENNEKLFF
TRBV28	NA	many	TRBJ2-3	TGTGCCAGCAGTTTATGGCGCCCAAGGGTAGATACGCAGTATTTT	CASSLWRPRVDTQYF
TRBV19	NA	many	TRBJ2-7	TGTGCCAGTGGGACATCCTACGAGCAGTACTTC	CASGTSYEQYF
TRBV6-4	NA	many	TRBJ1-1	TGTGCCAGCAGTGACTCGAGTATGAGCGCTGAAGCTTTCTTT	CASSDSSMSAEAFF
TRBV3-1	NA	few	TRBJ1-1	TGTGCCAGCAGCCAAGTCACTTCCCAGAAAAAGAACACTGAAGCTTTCTTT	CASSQVTSQKKNTEAFF
TRBV20-1	NA	medium-sized	TRBJ2-1	TGCAGTGCTAGCGGGACCATAAGTGAGCAGTTCTTC	CSASGTISEQFF